This is a list of T cell receptor beta chains from one sample in a study of T-cell reconstitution after alpha-beta-depleted transplantation in children. TCRdb recomputed calls from the PCR reads with MiXCR, one row per CDR3 protein. The table lists approximately 300,000 distinct CDR3 sequences, 10% of them singletons. The sequences come from PBMCs, collected before TCRalphabeta/CD19-depleted stem cell transplant. All receptors derive from a boy younger than two with acute myeloid leukemia, due to receive a stem cell transplant. CDR3s include the opening cysteine and the closing phenylalanine or tryptophan. D genes are given only for firm matches. Only part of the rows carry a size: once, few, many, or a class if the clone is expanded.

clone_size j_call v_call d_call cdr3_nt cdr3_aa
many TRBJ1-1 TRBV14 NA TGTGCCAGCAGCCAAGGAGGGGCTGAAGCTTTCTTT CASSQGGAEAFF
many TRBJ2-3 TRBV29-1 TRBD2 TGCAGCGTTGAAGCTAGCGGGCTTGGAGATACGCAGTATTTT CSVEASGLGDTQYF
many TRBJ1-5 TRBV5-1 NA TGCGCCAGCAGCAAACACACCGGAGGGAATCAGCCCCAGCATTTT CASSKHTGGNQPQHF
many TRBJ2-2 TRBV5-5 TRBD1 TGTGCCAGCAGCTTTCTAGACAGGGCAAACACCGGGGAGCTGTTTTTT CASSFLDRANTGELFF
NA TRBJ2-7 TRBV7-6 NA TGTGCCAGCAGCTTGGAGACGGTCTACGAGCAGTACTTC CASSLETVYEQYF
few TRBJ1-4 TRBV19 NA TGTGCCAGTAGTATGGACCGTAATGAAAAACTGTTTTTT CASSMDRNEKLFF
many TRBJ2-5 TRBV7-3 NA TGTGCCAGCAGCTCCCGAGCGCGGGGTGAGACCCAGTACTTC CASSSRARGETQYF
many TRBJ2-7 TRBV5-1 TRBD1 TGCGCCAGCAGCTTGGGGGGGGGACAGGGGCCCTACGAGCAGTACTTC CASSLGGGQGPYEQYF
many TRBJ2-1 TRBV28 TRBD1 TGTGCCAGCAGTCCCGGGGACAGGGAAGGATGGCTACGCTACAATGAGCAGTTCTTC CASSPGDREGWLRYNEQFF
many TRBJ2-1 TRBV5-1 NA TGCGCCAGCAGCTTGGCAACAGGGGGGGACTTCGTTGAGCAGTTCTTC CASSLATGGDFVEQFF
many TRBJ2-5 TRBV11-3 NA TGTGCCAGCCGCCCCGGGAGAACAGGTGGAGAGACCCAGTACTTC CASRPGRTGGETQYF
many TRBJ1-3 TRBV5-5 NA TGTGCCAGCAGCTCGAGCCCTAGGACGGGCCTTTTTGACACCATATATTTT CASSSSPRTGLFDTIYF
many TRBJ2-5 TRBV24-1 NA TGTGCCACCAGACCGGGACAATCAGAAGAGACCCAGTACTTC CATRPGQSEETQYF
many TRBJ1-1 TRBV10-3 NA TGTGCCATCAGAAGAGGGGAGATGAACACTGAAGCTTTCTTT CAIRRGEMNTEAFF
many TRBJ1-2 TRBV6-5 NA TGTGCCAGCAGTCTAGACAGAGCTAACTATGGCTACACCTTC CASSLDRANYGYTF
many TRBJ2-5 TRBV12-3/TRBV12-4 TRBD2 TGTGCCAGCAGTTTACGTCCGGGACTACAAGGGGAGACCCAGTACTTC CASSLRPGLQGETQYF
many TRBJ2-2 TRBV10-3 NA TGTGCCATCAGTGAGTCCACGGAGGCGAACACCGGGGAGCTGTTTTTT CAISESTEANTGELFF
many TRBJ2-1 TRBV20-1 NA TGCAGTGCTAGGGGCGGTGTTGAGCAGTTCTTC CSARGGVEQFF
many TRBJ2-7 TRBV4-3 TRBD2 TGCGCCAGCAGCCAAGATACTAGCGGGAGTACAGAATACGAGCAGTACTTC CASSQDTSGSTEYEQYF
many TRBJ2-7 TRBV7-2 NA TGTGCCAGCACCATAGGGGCAGGGCCCTACGAGCAGTACTTC CASTIGAGPYEQYF
few TRBJ2-7 TRBV4-3 NA TGCGCCAGCAGCCAAGCGAGAGCGTACGGGGCCTACGAGCAGTACTTC CASSQARAYGAYEQYF
many TRBJ2-3 TRBV12-3/TRBV12-4 NA TGTGCCACCAAACTAATAGGGGATAGCACAGATACGCAGTATTTT CATKLIGDSTDTQYF
many TRBJ2-3 TRBV14 NA TGTGCCAGCAGCCAAGTTGGGGGACTCTTGGGGACGCAGTATTTT CASSQVGGLLGTQYF
many TRBJ2-3 TRBV15 NA TGTGCCACCAGCAGAGTCGGCTTCACAGATACGCAGTATTTT CATSRVGFTDTQYF
many TRBJ2-1 TRBV20-1 NA TGCAGTGCTAGCAAGAGGGTCAATGAGCAGTTCTTC CSASKRVNEQFF
few TRBJ1-1 TRBV29-1 TRBD1 TGCAGCGTTGACGGGGACAGGGAGAGCACTGAAGCTTTCTTT CSVDGDRESTEAFF
many TRBJ2-1 TRBV11-2 TRBD2 TGTGCCAGCAGCTTATTTCGACTAGCAGTCTACAATGAGCAGTTCTTC CASSLFRLAVYNEQFF
many TRBJ2-2 TRBV6-5 TRBD1 TGTGCCAGCAGTTACCTAGACAGGGTGAACACCGGGGAGCTGTTTTTT CASSYLDRVNTGELFF
many TRBJ1-5 TRBV12-3/TRBV12-4 NA TGTGCCAGCAACCAAGGGGGTGGCGGCAATCAGCCCCAGCATTTT CASNQGGGGNQPQHF
few TRBJ2-5 TRBV20-1 TRBD1 TGCAGTGCTAGAGTAACAGGGGGCGGACAGACCCAGTACTTC CSARVTGGGQTQYF
many TRBJ2-7 TRBV12-3/TRBV12-4 TRBD2 TGTGCCAGCACCGGGACTAGCGCCTCCTACGAGCAGTACTTC CASTGTSASYEQYF
few TRBJ2-7 TRBV6-5 TRBD1 TGTGCCAGCAGTTTCAGGGGGCTATCCTCCTACGAGCAGTACTTC CASSFRGLSSYEQYF
many TRBJ1-5 TRBV29-1 TRBD1 TGCAGCGTGGCGACAGGGGGCAATCAGCCCCAGCATTTT CSVATGGNQPQHF
many TRBJ2-1 TRBV9 NA TGTGCCAGCAGCCAGTACCTTACGGCTTCTAGCGCATACAATGAGCAGTTCTTC CASSQYLTASSAYNEQFF
many TRBJ2-2 TRBV7-2 TRBD2 TGTGCCAGCAGCCAGCGGGGGCCGGGAGTAACGAACGGGGAGCTGTTTTTT CASSQRGPGVTNGELFF
few TRBJ1-5 TRBV19 TRBD1 TGTGCCAGTAGGATAAGACAGGGAACTCAGCCCCAGCATTTT CASRIRQGTQPQHF
few TRBJ2-1 TRBV9 NA TGTGCCAGCAGCCAAGGCGGGATCTCCTACAATGAGCAGTTCTTC CASSQGGISYNEQFF
many TRBJ2-7 TRBV12-3/TRBV12-4 TRBD2 TGTGCCAGCACCCCGGGAGGGAGCTTCTACGAGCAGTACTTC CASTPGGSFYEQYF
NA TRBJ2-2 TRBV4-3 NA TGCGCCAGCAGCCTATGGGACACAGGGACCGGGGAGCTGTTTTTT CASSLWDTGTGELFF
few TRBJ1-1 TRBV6-5 NA TGTGCCAGCAGTTTGCGGACAGATATGAACACTGAAGCTTTCTTT CASSLRTDMNTEAFF
NA TRBJ2-2 TRBV19 NA TGTGCCAGTAGTATAGCGGGGGTCAACACCGGGGAGCTGTTTTTT CASSIAGVNTGELFF